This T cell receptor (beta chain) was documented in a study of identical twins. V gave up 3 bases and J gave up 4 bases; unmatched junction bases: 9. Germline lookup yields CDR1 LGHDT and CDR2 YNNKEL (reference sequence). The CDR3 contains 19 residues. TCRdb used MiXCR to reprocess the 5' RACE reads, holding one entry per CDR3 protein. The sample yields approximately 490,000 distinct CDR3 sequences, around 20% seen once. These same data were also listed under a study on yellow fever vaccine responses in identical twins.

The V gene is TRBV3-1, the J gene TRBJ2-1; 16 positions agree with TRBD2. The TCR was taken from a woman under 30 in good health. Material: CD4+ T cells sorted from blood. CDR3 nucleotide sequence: TGTGCCAGCAGCCATTTGCCGGGACTAGCGGGGGGGCAATACAATGAGCAGTTCTTC. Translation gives CASSHLPGLAGGQYNEQFF.